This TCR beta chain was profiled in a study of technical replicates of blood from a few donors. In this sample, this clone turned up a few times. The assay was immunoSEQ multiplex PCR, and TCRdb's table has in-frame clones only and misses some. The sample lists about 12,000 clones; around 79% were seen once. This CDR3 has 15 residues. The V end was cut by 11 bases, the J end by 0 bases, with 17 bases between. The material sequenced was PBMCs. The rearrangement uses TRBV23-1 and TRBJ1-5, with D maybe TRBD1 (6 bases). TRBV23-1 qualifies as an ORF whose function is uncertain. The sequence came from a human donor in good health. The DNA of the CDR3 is TGCGCCTGCCCTAAGACAGGAAATAGCAATCAGCCCCAGCATTTT. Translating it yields CACPKTGNSNQPQHF.